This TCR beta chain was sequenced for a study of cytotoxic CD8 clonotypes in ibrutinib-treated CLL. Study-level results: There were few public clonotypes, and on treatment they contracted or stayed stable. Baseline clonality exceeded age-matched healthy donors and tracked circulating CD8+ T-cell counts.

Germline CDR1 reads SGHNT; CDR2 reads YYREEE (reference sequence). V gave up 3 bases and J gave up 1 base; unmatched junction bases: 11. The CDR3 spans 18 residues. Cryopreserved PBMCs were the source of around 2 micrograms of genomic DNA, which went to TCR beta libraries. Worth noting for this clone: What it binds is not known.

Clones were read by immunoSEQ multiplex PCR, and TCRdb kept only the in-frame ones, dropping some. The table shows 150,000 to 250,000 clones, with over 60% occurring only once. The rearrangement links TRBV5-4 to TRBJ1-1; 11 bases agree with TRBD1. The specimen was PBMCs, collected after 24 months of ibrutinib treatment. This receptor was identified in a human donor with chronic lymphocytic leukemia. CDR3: CASSWGGTGGFRNTEAFF. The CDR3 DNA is TGTGCCAGCAGCTGGGGAGGGACAGGGGGGTTCAGGAACACTGAAGCTTTCTTT.